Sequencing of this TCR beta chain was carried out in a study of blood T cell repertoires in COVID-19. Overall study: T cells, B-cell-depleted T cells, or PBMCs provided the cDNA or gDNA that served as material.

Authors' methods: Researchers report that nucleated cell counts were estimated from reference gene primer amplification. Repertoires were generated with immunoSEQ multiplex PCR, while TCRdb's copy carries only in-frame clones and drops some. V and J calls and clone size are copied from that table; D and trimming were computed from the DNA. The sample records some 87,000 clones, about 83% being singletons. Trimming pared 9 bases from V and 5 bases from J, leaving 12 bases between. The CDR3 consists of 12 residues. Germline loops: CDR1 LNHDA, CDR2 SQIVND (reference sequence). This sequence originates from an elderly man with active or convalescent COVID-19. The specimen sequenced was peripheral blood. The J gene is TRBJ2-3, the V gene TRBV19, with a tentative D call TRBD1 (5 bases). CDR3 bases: TGTGCCAGCTCTAGGGGTTTAGATACGCAGTATTTT. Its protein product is CASSRGLDTQYF.